What follows are 23 T cell receptor beta chains derived from one specimen sequenced in a study of siplizumab effects on memory and regulatory T cells. Here immunoSEQ multiplex PCR was the method, and the copy in TCRdb shows in-frame clones only, minus some. Of tens of thousands of clones in the sample, over 85% are singletons; the top ten hold around 0.33%. Sequencing used non-Treg CD4+ T cells sorted from blood. These receptors were taken from a human donor in good health.

In nucleotides, the CDR3 is TGTGCCAGCAGTCTAGCGGGGCTCTACAATGAGCAGTTCTTC. Amino acids: CASSLAGLYNEQFF. V is TRBV6-1 and J is TRBJ2-1, with 9 nucleotides matching TRBD2. CDR3 length: 14 amino acids. Germline CDR1 is MNHNS and CDR2 is SASEGT. Germline trimming cut 5 bases from V and 3 bases from J; bases unmatched to any gene: 2.

This chain links TRBV2 with TRBJ2-1; the D gene could be TRBD1 or TRBD2 (7 bases each). V lost 4 bases to trimming and J lost 10 bases, with 17 bases between them. Germline V gene lookup returns CDR1 SNHLY and CDR2 FYNNEI. This CDR3 comprises 14 residues. The CDR3 nucleotides are TGTGCCAGCAGTGTGTGGGAGGGGGCAGGGGAGCAGTTCTTC. Protein: CASSVWEGAGEQFF. Full variable domain (missing parts from reference TRBV2 and TRBJ2-1): EPEVTQTPSHQVTQMGQEVILRCVPISNHLYFYWYRQILGQKVEFLVSFYNNEISEKSEIFDDQFSVERPDGSNFTLKIRSTKLEDSAMYFCASSVWEGAGEQFFGPGTRLTVL.

The chain links TRBV30 to TRBJ1-1, with D hard to call. V was trimmed by 3 bases and J by 11 bases, leaving 16 bases between them. This CDR3 is built from 12 residues. Germline assignment: CDR1 GTSNPN and CDR2 SVGIG (reference sequence). Here the CDR3 reads CAWSPQEAGAFF. CDR3 DNA: TGTGCCTGGAGCCCTCAGGAAGCGGGGGCTTTCTTT.

This clone was counted a single time. The gene calls are TRBV10-3 and TRBJ2-3, with D uncertain. Trimming shortened V by 6 bases and J by 0 bases, and 13 bases separated the two germline ends. This CDR3 is built from 15 residues. The germline V gene encodes CDR1 ENHRY and CDR2 SYGVKD. The CDR3 sequence: CAIRATYTSTDTQYF. The CDR3 DNA is TGTGCCATCAGGGCGACATACACTAGCACAGATACGCAGTATTTT.

This chain joins TRBV30 and TRBJ1-6; a weak D match, TRBD1 (5 bases). Germline V gives CDR1 GTSNPN, CDR2 SVGIG (reference sequence). The length of the CDR3 is 13 residues. The V and J ends lost 1 base and 7 bases respectively, with 8 bases between them. CDR3 sequence reads: CAWSGTRNSPLHF. The DNA of the CDR3 is TGTGCCTGGAGTGGGACAAGGAATTCACCCCTCCACTTT.

The chain has TRBV5-1 and TRBJ1-5; the D is unclear. This CDR3 has 15 residues. Trimming stripped 0 bases from V and 2 bases from J, with 9 bases between. CDR1 is SGHRS, CDR2 YFSETQ, per germline. The CDR3 DNA is TGCGCCAGCAGCTTGGGTGGGTTACGCAATCAGCCCCAGCATTTT. Its translation: CASSLGGLRNQPQHF.

The chain carries TRBV28 and TRBJ1-1; D unresolved. V gave up 6 bases and J gave up 4 bases, with 21 bases separating them. Germline V gene sequence: CDR1 MDHEN, CDR2 SYDVKM. The CDR3 consists of 16 residues. The CDR3 spells CASSKALGRGGTEAFF. CDR3 sequence (DNA): TGTGCCAGCAGCAAGGCTTTAGGGCGGGGAGGCACTGAAGCTTTCTTT.

The rearrangement uses TRBV27 and TRBJ2-7, with 7 bases identical to TRBD2. The trim removed 4 bases at V and 4 bases at J, leaving 13 bases unmatched. This CDR3 region has 16 residues. The germline V gene encodes CDR1 MNHEY and CDR2 SMNVEV (reference sequence). The CDR3 sequence: CASSSVAGQGRYEQYF. CDR3 DNA: TGTGCCAGCAGTTCAGTAGCGGGCCAGGGCCGTTACGAGCAGTACTTC.

The chain carries TRBV27 and TRBJ2-7, with 7 bases matching TRBD1. Germline V gives CDR1 MNHEY, CDR2 SMNVEV (reference sequence). The CDR3 extends over 14 amino acids. The V gene end was trimmed by 3 bases and the J gene end by 5 bases; junction bases not matched to a gene: 7. CDR3 coding DNA: TGTGCCAGCAGTTTGAGGGGGCGCGCCGACGAGCAGTACTTC. This codes for CASSLRGRADEQYF.

The chain couples TRBV11-2 to TRBJ2-3; 10 nucleotides align to TRBD1. The CDR3 spans 18 residues. Losses at the gene ends were 3 bases for V and 4 bases for J; bases not matched to a gene: 13. The germline V gene has CDR1 SGHAT and CDR2 FQNNGV. The CDR3 DNA reads TGTGCCAGCAGCTTCTTGGGAACCGGACAGGGGGTCTCAGATACGCAGTATTTT. This translates into CASSFLGTGQGVSDTQYF.

This chain connects TRBV6-1 to TRBJ2-7; D gene uncertain. Germline V lookup: CDR1 MNHNS, CDR2 SASEGT. This CDR3 is built from 14 residues. With 1 base removed from V and 2 bases from J, the gap between germline ends came to 9 bases. This CDR3 reads CASSEGYPPYEQYF. CDR3 DNA: TGTGCCAGCAGTGAAGGCTACCCGCCCTACGAGCAGTACTTC.

V and J are TRBV9 and TRBJ2-5; D unresolved. V was trimmed by 0 bases and J by 7 bases, leaving 10 bases between them. The CDR3 loop spans 13 amino acids. Germline CDR1 reads SGDLS; CDR2 reads YYNGEE. CDR3 bases: TGTGCCAGCAGCGTAGAAGGCCTTGGGACCCAGTACTTC. It codes for CASSVEGLGTQYF.

The chain links TRBV29-1 to TRBJ1-2, with D possibly being TRBD1 (6 bases). V lost 4 bases and J lost 5, with 11 bases in between. This CDR3 contains 12 residues. The germline V gene encodes CDR1 SQVTM and CDR2 ANQGSEA. The CDR3 region has the DNA TGCAGCGTTGGGACAGAAACTTATGGCTACACCTTC. Protein product: CSVGTETYGYTF.

J is TRBJ2-7 and V is TRBV11-3; D gene unclear. Per the germline V gene, CDR1 is SGHNT and CDR2 is YENEEA. There are 15 residues in the CDR3. V lost 5 bases, J lost 1 base, and 15 bases lay in between. The chain's CDR3 is CASSPHTAASYEQYF. In DNA form, the CDR3 reads TGTGCCAGCAGCCCCCACACGGCGGCGTCCTACGAGCAGTACTTC.

The genes are TRBV30 and TRBJ1-6, with D possibly TRBD1 on 5 matching bases. CDR3 length: 15 amino acids. The germline CDR1 and CDR2 sequences are GTSNPN and SVGIG (reference sequence). V dropped 4 bases and J dropped 4 bases, with 14 bases sitting between them. CDR3 nucleotide sequence: TGTGCCTGGATGGGCGGGGGGGGGTATAATTCACCCCTCCACTTT. Translation gives CAWMGGGGYNSPLHF.

The rearrangement uses TRBV30 and TRBJ2-3, with D possibly matching TRBD2 (6 bases). The CDR3 is 14 residues long. Trimming pared 1 base from V and 5 bases from J, leaving 13 bases between. Germline-derived CDR1 and CDR2 are GTSNPN and SVGIG (reference sequence). For the CDR3, the DNA is TGTGCCTGGAGTGAAGAGGGAGCGGGAGATACGCAGTATTTT. Its protein is CAWSEEGAGDTQYF.

The chain carries TRBV5-1 and TRBJ2-1; 13 bases match TRBD2. The CDR3 is made up of 15 amino acids. Trimming at V came to 3 bases and at J to 10 bases, leaving 7 bases not matched to a gene. Germline V gene lookup returns CDR1 SGHRS and CDR2 YFSETQ. CDR3 nucleotide sequence: TGCGCCAGCAGCTCGGGACTAGCGGGACCTGTAGAGCAGTTCTTC. Encoded protein: CASSSGLAGPVEQFF.

The chain uses TRBV5-1 and TRBJ1-1; no clear D. V was cut by 4 bases and J by 5 bases, with 9 bases left in between. CDR3 size: 12 residues. The V gene's germline CDR1 is SGHRS and CDR2 YFSETQ. In DNA, the CDR3 is TGCGCCAGCAGCATTAGGGAAACTGAAGCTTTCTTT. Translation gives CASSIRETEAFF.

This clone was detected only a few times. The chain carries TRBV15 and TRBJ1-1; D is undetermined. This CDR3 comprises 13 residues. Germline V CDR1 and CDR2: LNHNV, YYDKDF (reference sequence). Trimming removed 2 bases from V and 6 bases from J, with 10 bases in between. The CDR3 sequence: CATSRPPLAEAFF. CDR3 in DNA: TGTGCCACCAGCAGACCTCCCCTAGCTGAAGCTTTCTTT. Full variable domain (outside the CDR3, taken from reference TRBV15 and TRBJ1-1): DAMVIQNPRYQVTQFGKPVTLSCSQTLNHNVMYWYQQKSSQAPKLLFHYYDKDFNNEADTPDNFQSRRPNTSFCFLDIRSPGLGDTAMYLCATSRPPLAEAFFGQGTRLTVV.

This chain connects TRBV6-6 to TRBJ1-5, with D unresolved. V shed 2 bases and J shed 0 bases, with 8 bases lying between them. The CDR3 is 15 residues long. The V gene's germline CDR1 is MNHNY and CDR2 SVGAGI (reference sequence). This chain's CDR3 is CASSYRPGSNQPQHF. The CDR3 nucleotides read TGTGCCAGCAGTTACCGGCCGGGTAGCAATCAGCCCCAGCATTTT.

The rearrangement links TRBV13 to TRBJ2-3; either TRBD1 or TRBD2 may supply D (5 bases each). Per germline, CDR1 PRHDT and CDR2 FYEKMQ (reference sequence). Trimming pared 1 base from V and 1 base from J, leaving 15 bases between. The CDR3 covers 17 residues. The DNA of the CDR3 is TGTGCCAGCAGCTTAGAGGGCCGGGGACGGGGCACAGATACGCAGTATTTT. This encodes CASSLEGRGRGTDTQYF.

The chain couples TRBV30 to TRBJ2-3, with D perhaps assigned TRBD1 or TRBD2 (5 bases each). The CDR3 has 14 amino acids. Trimming pared 2 bases from V and 1 base from J, leaving 10 bases between. CDR1 and CDR2 (germline): GTSNPN, SVGIG (reference sequence). The CDR3 region is CAWSWGSGTDTQYF. In nucleotides, the CDR3 is TGTGCCTGGAGTTGGGGGAGTGGCACAGATACGCAGTATTTT.

The rearrangement joins TRBV18 to TRBJ2-1, with TRBD2 matching 11 bases. Germline-derived CDR1 and CDR2 are KGHSH and LQKENI. Trimming at V came to 1 base and at J to 3 bases, leaving 8 bases not matched to a gene. This CDR3 has 18 residues. Here the CDR3 reads CASSPQPRLAGGYNEQFF. The CDR3, as DNA: TGTGCCAGCTCACCACAGCCGCGGCTAGCGGGAGGCTACAATGAGCAGTTCTTC.